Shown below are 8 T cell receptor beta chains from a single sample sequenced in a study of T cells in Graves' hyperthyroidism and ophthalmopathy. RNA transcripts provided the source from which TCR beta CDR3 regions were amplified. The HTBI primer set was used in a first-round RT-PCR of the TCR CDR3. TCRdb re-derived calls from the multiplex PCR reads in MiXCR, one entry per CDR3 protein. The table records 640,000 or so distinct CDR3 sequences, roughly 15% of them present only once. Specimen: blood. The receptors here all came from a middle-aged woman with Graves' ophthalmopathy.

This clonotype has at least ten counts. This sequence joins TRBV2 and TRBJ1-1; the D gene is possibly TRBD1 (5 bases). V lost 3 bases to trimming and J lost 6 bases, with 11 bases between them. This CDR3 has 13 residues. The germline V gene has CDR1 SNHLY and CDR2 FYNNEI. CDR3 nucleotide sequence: TGTGCCAGCAGTGACGTGGGGGACCCTGAAGCTTTCTTT. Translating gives CASSDVGDPEAFF. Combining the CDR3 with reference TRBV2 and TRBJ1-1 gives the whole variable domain EPEVTQTPSHQVTQMGQEVILRCVPISNHLYFYWYRQILGQKVEFLVSFYNNEISEKSEIFDDQFSVERPDGSNFTLKIRSTKLEDSAMYFCASSDVGDPEAFFGQGTRLTVV.

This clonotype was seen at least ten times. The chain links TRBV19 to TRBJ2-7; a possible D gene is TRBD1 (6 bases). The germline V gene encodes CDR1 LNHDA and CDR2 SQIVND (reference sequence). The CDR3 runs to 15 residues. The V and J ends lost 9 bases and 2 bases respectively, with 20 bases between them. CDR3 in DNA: TGTGCCAGCAGAAGGGACACTCTAAACACCTACGAGCAGTACTTC. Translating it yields CASRRDTLNTYEQYF.

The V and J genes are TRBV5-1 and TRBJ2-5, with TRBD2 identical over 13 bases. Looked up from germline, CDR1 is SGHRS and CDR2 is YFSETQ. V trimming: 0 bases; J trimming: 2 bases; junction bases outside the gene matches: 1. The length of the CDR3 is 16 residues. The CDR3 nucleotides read TGCGCCAGCAGCTTGGCGGGACTAGCGGGACAAGAGACCCAGTACTTC. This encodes CASSLAGLAGQETQYF.

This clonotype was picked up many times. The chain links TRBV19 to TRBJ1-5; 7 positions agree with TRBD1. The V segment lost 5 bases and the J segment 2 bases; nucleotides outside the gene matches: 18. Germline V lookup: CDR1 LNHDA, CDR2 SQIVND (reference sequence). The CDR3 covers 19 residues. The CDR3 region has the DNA TGTGCCAGTAGTTCCCCCCCCTCAAGGGGGCAAGGGGGCAATCAGCCCCAGCATTTT. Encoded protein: CASSSPPSRGQGGNQPQHF.

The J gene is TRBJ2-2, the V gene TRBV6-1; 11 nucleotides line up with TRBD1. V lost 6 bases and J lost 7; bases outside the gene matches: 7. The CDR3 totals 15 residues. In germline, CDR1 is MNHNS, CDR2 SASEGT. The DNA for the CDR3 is TGTGCCAGCAGGGGAGGACAGGGGGCGGGCGGGGAGCTGTTTTTT. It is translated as CASRGGQGAGGELFF.

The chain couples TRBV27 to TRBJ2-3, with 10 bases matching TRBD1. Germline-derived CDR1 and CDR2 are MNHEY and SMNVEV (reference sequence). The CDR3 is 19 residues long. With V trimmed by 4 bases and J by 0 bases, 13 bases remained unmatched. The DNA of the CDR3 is TGTGCCAGCAGTTCCATCGCCAGGACAGGGGGAAAGAGCACAGATACGCAGTATTTT. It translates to CASSSIARTGGKSTDTQYF.

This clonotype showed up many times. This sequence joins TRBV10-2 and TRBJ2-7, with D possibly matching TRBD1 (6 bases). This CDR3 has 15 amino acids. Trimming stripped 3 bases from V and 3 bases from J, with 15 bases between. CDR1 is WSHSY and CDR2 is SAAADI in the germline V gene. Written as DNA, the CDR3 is TGCGCCAGCAGTGAAGAGGGGGAGTGGGGCTACGAGCAGTACTTC. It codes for CASSEEGEWGYEQYF.

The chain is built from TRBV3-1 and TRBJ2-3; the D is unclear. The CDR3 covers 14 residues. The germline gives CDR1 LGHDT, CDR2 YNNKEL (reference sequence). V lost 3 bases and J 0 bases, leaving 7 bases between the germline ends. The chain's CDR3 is CASSQTTSTDTQYF. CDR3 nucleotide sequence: TGTGCCAGCAGCCAGACGACAAGCACAGATACGCAGTATTTT.